This TCR beta chain was captured by sequencing in a study of T cell responses to AZD1222 COVID-19 vaccine. The germline V gene encodes CDR1 LGHNA and CDR2 YNFKEQ. Trimming took 8 bases from V and 0 from J; bases not matched to a gene: 12. The CDR3 totals 18 residues. Sequencing was performed with immunoSEQ multiplex PCR; in TCRdb, only in-frame clones are kept and a portion is missing. This sample yields about 120,000 clones, of which about 88% are seen a single time; 1.6% belongs to the top ten. The count of this clone is one. This TCR was sampled from an adult in good health. The rearrangement links TRBV4-2 to TRBJ2-7; TRBD2 agrees at 14 bases. The source was peripheral blood, collected on day 0 of AZD1222 vaccination. The CDR3 DNA reads as TGTGCCAGCGCAATGGCCGGACTAGCGGGAGGAAGCTCCTACGAGCAGTACTTC. As protein: CASAMAGLAGGSSYEQYF.